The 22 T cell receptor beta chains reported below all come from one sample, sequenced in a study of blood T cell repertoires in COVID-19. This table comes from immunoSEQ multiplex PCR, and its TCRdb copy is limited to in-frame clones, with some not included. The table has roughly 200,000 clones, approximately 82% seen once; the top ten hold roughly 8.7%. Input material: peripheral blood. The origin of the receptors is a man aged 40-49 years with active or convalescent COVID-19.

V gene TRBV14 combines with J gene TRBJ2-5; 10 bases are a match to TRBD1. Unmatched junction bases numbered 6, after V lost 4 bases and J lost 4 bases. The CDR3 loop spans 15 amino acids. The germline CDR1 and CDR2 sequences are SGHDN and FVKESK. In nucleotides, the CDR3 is TGTGCCAGCAGCCGGGACAGGGGTTCCCCAGAGACCCAGTACTTC. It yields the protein CASSRDRGSPETQYF.

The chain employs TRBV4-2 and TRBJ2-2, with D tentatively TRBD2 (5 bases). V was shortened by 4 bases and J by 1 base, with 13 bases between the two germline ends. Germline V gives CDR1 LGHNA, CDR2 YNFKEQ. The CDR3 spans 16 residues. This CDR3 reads CASSPPLGMNTGELFF. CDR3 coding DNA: TGTGCCAGCAGCCCCCCCCTCGGGATGAACACCGGGGAGCTGTTTTTT.

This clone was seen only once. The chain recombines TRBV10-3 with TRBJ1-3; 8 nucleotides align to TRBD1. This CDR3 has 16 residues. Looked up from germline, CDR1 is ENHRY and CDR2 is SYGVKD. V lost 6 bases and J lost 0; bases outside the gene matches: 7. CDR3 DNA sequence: TGTGCCATCAGCTCGACAGGGGAAGTCTCTGGAAACACCATATATTTT. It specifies CAISSTGEVSGNTIYF.

The CDR3 bases are TGCGCCAGCAGCCAAGATCGGACAGGCAGCAATCAGCCCCAGCATTTT. Translation gives CASSQDRTGSNQPQHF. The chain recombines TRBV4-1 with TRBJ1-5, with 7 nucleotides matching TRBD1. CDR1 is MGHRA and CDR2 is YSYEKL in the germline V gene. The CDR3 spans 16 residues. The junction had 3 bases not matched to a gene; V was cut back by 0 bases and J by 1 base.

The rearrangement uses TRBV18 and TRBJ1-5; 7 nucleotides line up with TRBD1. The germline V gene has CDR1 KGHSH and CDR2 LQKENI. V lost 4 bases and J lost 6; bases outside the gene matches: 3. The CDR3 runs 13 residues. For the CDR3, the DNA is TGTGCCAGCTCACAGGACAGGTCTCAGCCCCAGCATTTT. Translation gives CASSQDRSQPQHF.

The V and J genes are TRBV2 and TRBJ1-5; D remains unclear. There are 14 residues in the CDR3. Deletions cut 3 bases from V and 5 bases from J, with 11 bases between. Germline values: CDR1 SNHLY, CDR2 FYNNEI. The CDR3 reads CASSEIAGHQPQHF. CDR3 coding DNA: TGTGCCAGCAGTGAGATCGCAGGTCATCAGCCCCAGCATTTT.

CDR3 coding DNA: TGTGCTAGTGTTCTCGGGACAGGGACCTTTAACACTGAAGCTTTCTTT. Translation: CASVLGTGTFNTEAFF. The chain links TRBV12-5 to TRBJ1-1, with 9 positions matching TRBD1. Germline V gives CDR1 LGHNT, CDR2 FRNRAP. This CDR3 region has 16 residues. The trim removed 7 bases at V and 2 bases at J, leaving 11 bases unmatched. The full variable domain, completed using reference TRBV12-5 and TRBJ1-1, is DARVTQTPRHKVTEMGQEVTMRCQPILGHNTVFWYRQTMMQGLELLAYFRNRAPLDDSGMPKDRFSAEMPDATLATLKIQPSEPRDSAVYFCASVLGTGTFNTEAFFGQGTRLTVV.

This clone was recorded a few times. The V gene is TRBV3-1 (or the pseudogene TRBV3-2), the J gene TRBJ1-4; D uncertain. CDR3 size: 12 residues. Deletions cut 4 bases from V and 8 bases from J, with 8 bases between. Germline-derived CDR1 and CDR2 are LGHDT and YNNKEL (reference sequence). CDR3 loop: CASSLSGEKLFF. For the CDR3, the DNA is TGTGCCAGCAGCCTATCGGGGGAAAAACTGTTTTTT.

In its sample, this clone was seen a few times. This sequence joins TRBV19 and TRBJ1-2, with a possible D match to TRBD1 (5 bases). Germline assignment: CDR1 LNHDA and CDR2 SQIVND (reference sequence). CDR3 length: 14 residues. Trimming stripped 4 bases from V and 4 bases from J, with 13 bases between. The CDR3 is CASSSGGTAYGYTF. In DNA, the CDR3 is TGTGCCAGTAGTAGCGGGGGGACGGCCTATGGCTACACCTTC.

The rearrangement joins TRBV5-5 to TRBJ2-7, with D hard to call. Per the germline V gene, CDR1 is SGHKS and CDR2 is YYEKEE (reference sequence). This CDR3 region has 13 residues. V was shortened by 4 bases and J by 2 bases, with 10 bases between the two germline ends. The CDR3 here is CASSPQPAYEQYF. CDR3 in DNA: TGTGCCAGCAGCCCCCAACCGGCCTACGAGCAGTACTTC.

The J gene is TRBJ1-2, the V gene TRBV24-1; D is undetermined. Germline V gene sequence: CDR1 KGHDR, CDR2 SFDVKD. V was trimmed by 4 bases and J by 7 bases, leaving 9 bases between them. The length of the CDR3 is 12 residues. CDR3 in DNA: TGTGCCACCAGTGAAACTGCGGGTGGCTACACCTTC. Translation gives CATSETAGGYTF.

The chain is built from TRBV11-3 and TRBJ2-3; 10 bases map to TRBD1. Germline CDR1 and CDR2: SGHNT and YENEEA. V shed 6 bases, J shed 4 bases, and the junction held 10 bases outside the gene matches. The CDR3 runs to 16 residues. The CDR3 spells CASSSDRDRGPDTQYF. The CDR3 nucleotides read TGTGCCAGCAGTTCTGACCGGGACAGGGGTCCAGATACGCAGTATTTT.

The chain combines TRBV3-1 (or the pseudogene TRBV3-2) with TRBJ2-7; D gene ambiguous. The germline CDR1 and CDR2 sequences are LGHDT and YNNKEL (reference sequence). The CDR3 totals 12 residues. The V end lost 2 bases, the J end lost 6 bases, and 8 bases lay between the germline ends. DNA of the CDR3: TGTGCCAGCAGCCAAATAACGGGCGAGCAGTACTTC. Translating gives CASSQITGEQYF.

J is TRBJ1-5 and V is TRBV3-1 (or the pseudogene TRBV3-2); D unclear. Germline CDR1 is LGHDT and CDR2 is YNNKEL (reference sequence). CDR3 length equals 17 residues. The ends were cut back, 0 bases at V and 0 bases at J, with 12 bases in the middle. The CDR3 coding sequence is TGTGCCAGCAGCCAAGATCTAGGATCCCATAGCAATCAGCCCCAGCATTTT. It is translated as CASSQDLGSHSNQPQHF.

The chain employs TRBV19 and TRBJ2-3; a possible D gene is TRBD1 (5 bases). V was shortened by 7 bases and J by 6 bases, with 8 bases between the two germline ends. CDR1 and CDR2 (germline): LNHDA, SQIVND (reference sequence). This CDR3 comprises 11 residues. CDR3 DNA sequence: TGTGCCAGTAAGAAGGGGGATACGCAGTATTTT. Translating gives CASKKGDTQYF.

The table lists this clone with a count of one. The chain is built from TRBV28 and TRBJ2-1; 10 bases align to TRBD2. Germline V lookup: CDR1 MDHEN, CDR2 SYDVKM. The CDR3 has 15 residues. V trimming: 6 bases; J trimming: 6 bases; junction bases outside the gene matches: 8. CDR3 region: CASRSSGGMVNEQFF. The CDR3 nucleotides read TGTGCCAGCAGGAGTAGCGGGGGGATGGTCAATGAGCAGTTCTTC.

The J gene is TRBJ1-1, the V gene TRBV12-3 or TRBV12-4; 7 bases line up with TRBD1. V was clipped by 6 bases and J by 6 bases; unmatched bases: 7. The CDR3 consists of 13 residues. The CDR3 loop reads CASRPTGFAEAFF. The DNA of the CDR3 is TGTGCCAGCAGGCCGACAGGGTTCGCTGAAGCTTTCTTT.

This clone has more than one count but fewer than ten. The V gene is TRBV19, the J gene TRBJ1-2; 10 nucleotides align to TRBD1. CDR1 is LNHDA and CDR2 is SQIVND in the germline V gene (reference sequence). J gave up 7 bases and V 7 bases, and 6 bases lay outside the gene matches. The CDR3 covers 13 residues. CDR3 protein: CASTLTGGRGYTF. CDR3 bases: TGTGCCAGTACCTTGACAGGGGGCCGTGGCTACACCTTC.

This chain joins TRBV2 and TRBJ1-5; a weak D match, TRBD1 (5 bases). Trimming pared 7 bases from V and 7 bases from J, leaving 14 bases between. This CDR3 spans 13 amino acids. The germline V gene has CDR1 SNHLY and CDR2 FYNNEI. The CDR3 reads CASKGGDWQPQHF. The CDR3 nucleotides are TGTGCCAGCAAGGGAGGGGATTGGCAGCCCCAGCATTTT.

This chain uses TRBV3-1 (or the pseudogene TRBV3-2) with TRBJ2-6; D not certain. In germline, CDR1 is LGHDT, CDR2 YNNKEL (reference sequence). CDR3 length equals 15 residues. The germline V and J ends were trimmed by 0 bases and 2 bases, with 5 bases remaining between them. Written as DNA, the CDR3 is TGTGCCAGCAGCCAAGATACAACTGGGGCCAACGTCCTGACTTTC. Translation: CASSQDTTGANVLTF.

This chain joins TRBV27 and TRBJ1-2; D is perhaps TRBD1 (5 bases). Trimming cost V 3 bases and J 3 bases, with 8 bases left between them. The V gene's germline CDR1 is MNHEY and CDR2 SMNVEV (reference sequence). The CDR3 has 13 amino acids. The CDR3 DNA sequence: TGTGCCAGCAGTTTTAGGGGTTACTATGGCTACACCTTC. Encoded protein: CASSFRGYYGYTF.

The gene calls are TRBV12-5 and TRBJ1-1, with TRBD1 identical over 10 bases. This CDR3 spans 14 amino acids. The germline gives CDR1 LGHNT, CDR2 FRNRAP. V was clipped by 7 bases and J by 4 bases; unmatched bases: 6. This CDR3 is CASVRQGAGTEAFF. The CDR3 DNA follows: TGTGCTAGTGTTAGACAGGGGGCAGGCACTGAAGCTTTCTTT.